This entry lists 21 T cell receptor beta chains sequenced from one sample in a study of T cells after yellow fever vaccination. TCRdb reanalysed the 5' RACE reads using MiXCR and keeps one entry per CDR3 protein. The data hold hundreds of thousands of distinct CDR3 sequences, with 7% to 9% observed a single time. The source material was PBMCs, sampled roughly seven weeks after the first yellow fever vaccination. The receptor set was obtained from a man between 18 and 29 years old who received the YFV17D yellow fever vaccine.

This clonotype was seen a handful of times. CDR3 residues: CASRQGGQPQHF. The CDR3 DNA reads TGTGCCAGTAGACAGGGGGGTCAGCCCCAGCATTTT. This chain joins TRBV2 and TRBJ1-5; 9 positions agree with TRBD1. In germline, CDR1 is SNHLY, CDR2 FYNNEI. The V and J ends lost 9 bases and 6 bases, in that order; junction bases with no gene match: 3. The CDR3 is made up of 12 amino acids. The full variable domain, with the rest looked up from reference TRBV2 and TRBJ1-5, is EPEVTQTPSHQVTQMGQEVILRCVPISNHLYFYWYRQILGQKVEFLVSFYNNEISEKSEIFDDQFSVERPDGSNFTLKIRSTKLEDSAMYFCASRQGGQPQHFGDGTRLSIL.

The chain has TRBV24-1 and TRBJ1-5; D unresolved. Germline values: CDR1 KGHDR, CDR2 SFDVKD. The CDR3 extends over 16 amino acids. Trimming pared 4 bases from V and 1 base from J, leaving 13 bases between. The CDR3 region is CATSDPAEGSNQPQHF. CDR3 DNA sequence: TGTGCCACCAGTGACCCGGCGGAGGGAAGCAATCAGCCCCAGCATTTT.

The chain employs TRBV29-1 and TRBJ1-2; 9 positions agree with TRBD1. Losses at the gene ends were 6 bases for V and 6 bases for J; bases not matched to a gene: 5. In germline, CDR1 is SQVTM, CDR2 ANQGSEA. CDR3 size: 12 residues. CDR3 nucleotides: TGCAGCGTATCGACAGGGGGGAATGGCTACACCTTC. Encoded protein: CSVSTGGNGYTF.

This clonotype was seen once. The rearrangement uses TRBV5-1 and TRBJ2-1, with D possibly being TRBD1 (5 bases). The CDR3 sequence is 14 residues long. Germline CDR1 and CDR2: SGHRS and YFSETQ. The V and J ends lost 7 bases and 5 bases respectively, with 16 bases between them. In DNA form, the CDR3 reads TGCGCCAGCCGGAATCAGGGTTTGGACAATGAGCAGTTCTTC. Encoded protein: CASRNQGLDNEQFF.

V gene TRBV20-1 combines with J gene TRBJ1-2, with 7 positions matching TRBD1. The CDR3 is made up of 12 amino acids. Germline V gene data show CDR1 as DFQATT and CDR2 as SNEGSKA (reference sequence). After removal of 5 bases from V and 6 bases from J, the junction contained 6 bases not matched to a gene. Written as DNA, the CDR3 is TGCAGTGCTTACAGGGGAGGCGATGGCTACACCTTC. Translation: CSAYRGGDGYTF.

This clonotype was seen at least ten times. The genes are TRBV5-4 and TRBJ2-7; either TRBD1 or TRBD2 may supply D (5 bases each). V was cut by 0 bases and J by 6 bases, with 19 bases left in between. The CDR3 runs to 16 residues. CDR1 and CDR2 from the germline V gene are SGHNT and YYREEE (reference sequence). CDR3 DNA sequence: TGTGCCAGCAGCTTGGATTCCGCGAGGGCCGGGGCCGAGCAGTACTTC. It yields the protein CASSLDSARAGAEQYF.

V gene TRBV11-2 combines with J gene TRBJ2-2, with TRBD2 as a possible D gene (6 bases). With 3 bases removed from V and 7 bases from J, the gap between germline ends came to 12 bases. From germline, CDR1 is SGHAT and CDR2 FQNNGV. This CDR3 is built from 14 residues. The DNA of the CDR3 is TGTGCCAGCAGCTTGGGACGGGGGAGCGGGGAGCTGTTTTTT. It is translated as CASSLGRGSGELFF.

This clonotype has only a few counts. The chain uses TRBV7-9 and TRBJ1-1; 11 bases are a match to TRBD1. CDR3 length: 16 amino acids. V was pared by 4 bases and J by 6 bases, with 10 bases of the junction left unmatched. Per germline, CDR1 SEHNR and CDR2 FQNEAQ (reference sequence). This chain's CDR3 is CASSSQPGQGGPEAFF. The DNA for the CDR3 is TGTGCCAGCAGCTCCCAACCGGGACAGGGGGGACCTGAAGCTTTCTTT.

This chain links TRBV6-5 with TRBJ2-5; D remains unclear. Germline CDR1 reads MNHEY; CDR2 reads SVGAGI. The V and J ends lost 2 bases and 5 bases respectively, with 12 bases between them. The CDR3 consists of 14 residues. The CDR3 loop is CASSYQAGLETQYF. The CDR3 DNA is TGTGCCAGCAGTTACCAAGCCGGGTTGGAGACCCAGTACTTC.

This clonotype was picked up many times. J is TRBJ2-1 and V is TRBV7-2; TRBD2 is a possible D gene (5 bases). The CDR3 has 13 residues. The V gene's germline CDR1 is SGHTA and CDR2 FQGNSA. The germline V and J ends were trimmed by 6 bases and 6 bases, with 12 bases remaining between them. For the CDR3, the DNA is TGTGCCAGCAGGACGGGGTTCAGCAATGAGCAGTTCTTC. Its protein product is CASRTGFSNEQFF.

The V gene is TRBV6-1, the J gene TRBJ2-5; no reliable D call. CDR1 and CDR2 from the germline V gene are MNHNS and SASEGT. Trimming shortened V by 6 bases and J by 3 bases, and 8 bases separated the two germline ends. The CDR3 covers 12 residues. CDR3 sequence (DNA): TGTGCCAGCAGGGGCGCGGAAGAGACCCAGTACTTC. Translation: CASRGAEETQYF.

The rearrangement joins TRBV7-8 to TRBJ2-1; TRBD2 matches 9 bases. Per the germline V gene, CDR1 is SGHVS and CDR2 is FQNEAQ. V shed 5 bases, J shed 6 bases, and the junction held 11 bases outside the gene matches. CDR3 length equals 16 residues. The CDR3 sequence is CASSPLILAGINEQFF. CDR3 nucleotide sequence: TGTGCCAGCAGCCCACTGATCCTAGCGGGGATCAATGAGCAGTTCTTC.

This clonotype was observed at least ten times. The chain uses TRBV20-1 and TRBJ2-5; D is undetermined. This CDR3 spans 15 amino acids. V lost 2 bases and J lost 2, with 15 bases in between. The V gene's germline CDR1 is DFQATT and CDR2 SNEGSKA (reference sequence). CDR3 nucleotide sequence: TGCAGTGCTAGAAGGCGACGTCGCATTCAAGAGACCCAGTACTTC. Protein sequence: CSARRRRRIQETQYF.

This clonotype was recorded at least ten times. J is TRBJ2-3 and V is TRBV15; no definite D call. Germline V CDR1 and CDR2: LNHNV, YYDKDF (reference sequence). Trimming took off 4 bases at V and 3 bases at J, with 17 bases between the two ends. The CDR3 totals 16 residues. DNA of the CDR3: TGTGCCACCAGCATCATAGGGAAAGACGGTACAGATACGCAGTATTTT. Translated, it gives CATSIIGKDGTDTQYF.

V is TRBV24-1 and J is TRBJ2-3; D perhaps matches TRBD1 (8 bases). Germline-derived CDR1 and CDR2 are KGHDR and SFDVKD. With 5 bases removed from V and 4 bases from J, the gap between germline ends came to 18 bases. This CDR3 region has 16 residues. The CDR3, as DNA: TGTGCCACCAGTGGGGGGGGACAGGACGTCTCAGATACGCAGTATTTT. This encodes CATSGGGQDVSDTQYF.

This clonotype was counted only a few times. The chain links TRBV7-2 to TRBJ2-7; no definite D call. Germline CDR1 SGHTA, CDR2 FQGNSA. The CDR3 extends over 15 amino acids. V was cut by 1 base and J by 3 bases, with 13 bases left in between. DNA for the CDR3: TGTGCCAGCAGCTTAGTAGGTGGGGTTTTCTACGAGCAGTACTTC. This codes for CASSLVGGVFYEQYF.

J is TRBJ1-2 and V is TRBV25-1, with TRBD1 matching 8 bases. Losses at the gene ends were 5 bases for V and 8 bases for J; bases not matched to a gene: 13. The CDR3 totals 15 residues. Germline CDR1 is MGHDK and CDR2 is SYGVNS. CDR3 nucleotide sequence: TGTGCCAGCAGTCATGGGACAGGAGCGCCTATCGGCTACACCTTC. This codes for CASSHGTGAPIGYTF.

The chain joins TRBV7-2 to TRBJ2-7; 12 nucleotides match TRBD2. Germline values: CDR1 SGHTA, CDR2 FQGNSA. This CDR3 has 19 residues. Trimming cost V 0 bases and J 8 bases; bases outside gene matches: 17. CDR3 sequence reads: CASSLASRGLAGERLKQYF. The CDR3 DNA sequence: TGTGCCAGCAGCTTAGCGTCGAGGGGACTAGCGGGCGAGCGACTAAAGCAGTACTTC.

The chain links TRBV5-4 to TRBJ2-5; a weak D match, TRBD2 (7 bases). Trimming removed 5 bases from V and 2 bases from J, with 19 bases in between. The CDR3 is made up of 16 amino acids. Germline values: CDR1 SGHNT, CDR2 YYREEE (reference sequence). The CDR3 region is CASRRTEGGWQETQYF. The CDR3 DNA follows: TGTGCCAGCAGGCGAACAGAGGGGGGGTGGCAAGAGACCCAGTACTTC.

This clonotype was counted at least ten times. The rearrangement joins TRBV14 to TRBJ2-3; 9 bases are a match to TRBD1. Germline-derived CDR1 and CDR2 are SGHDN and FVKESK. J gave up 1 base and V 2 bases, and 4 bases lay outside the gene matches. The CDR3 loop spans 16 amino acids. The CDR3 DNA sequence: TGTGCCAGCAGCCAACCTGGGGACAGGGGCACAGATACGCAGTATTTT. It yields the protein CASSQPGDRGTDTQYF.

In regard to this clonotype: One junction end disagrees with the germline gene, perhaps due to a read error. In DNA, the CDR3 is TGCGTCAGCAGGCAACAGATGGGCCGTGACACCGGGGAGCTGTTTTTT. Its protein is CVSRQQMGRDTGELFF. The chain couples TRBV23-1 to TRBJ2-2; D unclear. TRBV23-1 is treated as an ORF (open reading frame) with a function not yet certain. This CDR3 contains 16 residues.